These T cell receptor beta chains were read from a single sample in a study of shared clonotypes between healthy human individuals. Produced via immunoSEQ multiplex PCR; TCRdb's table is partial and in-frame only. The repertoire holds 2 million to 2.5 million clones, with 85% to 95% as singletons. The sequenced sample was naive CD4+ T cells from PBMCs. These receptors all stem from a man aged 18 to 35 in good health. Some clones in this sample may be carry-over from other donors' samples. Both conserved end residues are part of each CDR3. Fields, in order: D gene, J gene, V gene, CDR3 protein. D genes are given only for firm matches.

d_call: TRBD2
j_call: TRBJ2-1
v_call: TRBV4-2
cdr3_aa: CASSHDKLAGDVNEQFF

d_call: .
j_call: TRBJ1-1
v_call: TRBV27
cdr3_aa: CASAPHSKLNTEAFF

d_call: .
j_call: TRBJ1-1
v_call: TRBV7-2
cdr3_aa: CASSLQLNTEAFF

d_call: TRBD1
j_call: TRBJ2-7
v_call: TRBV7-8
cdr3_aa: CASSEGQFYEQYF

d_call: .
j_call: TRBJ2-1
v_call: TRBV2
cdr3_aa: CASSEEAGDPLFF

d_call: .
j_call: TRBJ2-5
v_call: TRBV9
cdr3_aa: CASSTYIHGETQYF

d_call: .
j_call: TRBJ2-6
v_call: TRBV7-3
cdr3_aa: CASSPDGANVLTF

d_call: TRBD1
j_call: TRBJ1-5
v_call: TRBV19
cdr3_aa: CASSIPTGAQVGNQPQHF

d_call: .
j_call: TRBJ2-5
v_call: TRBV5-1
cdr3_aa: CASTLGSEGETQYF

d_call: TRBD2
j_call: TRBJ2-1
v_call: TRBV11-3
cdr3_aa: CASSLSSGAYNEQFF

d_call: .
j_call: TRBJ1-1
v_call: TRBV7-9
cdr3_aa: CASSLGPGERPFF

d_call: TRBD1
j_call: TRBJ2-3
v_call: TRBV5-4
cdr3_aa: CASSLEQGSDTQYF

d_call: TRBD2
j_call: TRBJ2-3
v_call: TRBV10-3
cdr3_aa: CAISERLAGGADTQYF

d_call: .
j_call: TRBJ2-5
v_call: TRBV5-4
cdr3_aa: CASRPGAQETQYF

d_call: .
j_call: TRBJ2-7
v_call: TRBV29-1
cdr3_aa: CSVGSVPYEQYF

d_call: .
j_call: TRBJ1-5
v_call: TRBV14
cdr3_aa: CASSQVGLNQPQHF

d_call: .
j_call: TRBJ2-5
v_call: TRBV5-1
cdr3_aa: CASSLEESQETQYF

d_call: .
j_call: TRBJ1-2
v_call: TRBV28
cdr3_aa: CASSPRRGPNYGYTF

d_call: .
j_call: TRBJ2-7
v_call: TRBV2
cdr3_aa: CASSSNGVSYEQYF

d_call: TRBD2
j_call: TRBJ2-1
v_call: TRBV7-8
cdr3_aa: CASSQTSGSSNEQFF

d_call: TRBD1
j_call: TRBJ1-4
v_call: TRBV2
cdr3_aa: CASSEAGAGGGEKLFF

d_call: .
j_call: TRBJ2-3
v_call: TRBV12-1
cdr3_aa: CASSFLLAGTSTDTQYF

d_call: TRBD1
j_call: TRBJ1-1
v_call: TRBV28
cdr3_aa: CASSHSGTGTNTEAFF

d_call: .
j_call: TRBJ2-1
v_call: TRBV7-2
cdr3_aa: CASSLVGNEQFF

d_call: .
j_call: TRBJ2-1
v_call: TRBV5-1
cdr3_aa: CASSPGEWRPYEQFF

d_call: TRBD2
j_call: TRBJ2-7
v_call: TRBV28
cdr3_aa: CASSFASGSKGEQYF

d_call: .
j_call: TRBJ1-1
v_call: TRBV9
cdr3_aa: CASSVGEGVLNTEAFF

d_call: .
j_call: TRBJ2-4
v_call: TRBV5-1
cdr3_aa: CASSLEPGPQNIQYF

d_call: .
j_call: TRBJ2-7
v_call: TRBV29-1
cdr3_aa: CSVDLAGAGYEQYF

d_call: .
j_call: TRBJ2-5
v_call: TRBV7-6
cdr3_aa: CASRAVGGETQYF

d_call: TRBD2
j_call: TRBJ2-7
v_call: TRBV14
cdr3_aa: CASSQGTSRPYEQYF

d_call: .
j_call: TRBJ1-1
v_call: TRBV28
cdr3_aa: CASSILGGPLGATEAFF

d_call: .
j_call: TRBJ1-2
v_call: TRBV21-1
cdr3_aa: CASSKAGGGSSSLVYGYTF

d_call: .
j_call: TRBJ2-7
v_call: TRBV29-1
cdr3_aa: CSVEGGRGPYEQYF

d_call: .
j_call: TRBJ2-7
v_call: TRBV28
cdr3_aa: CASSRGGARTREQYF

d_call: .
j_call: TRBJ2-6
v_call: TRBV7-3
cdr3_aa: CASSLNSGISGANVLTF

d_call: .
j_call: TRBJ1-1
v_call: TRBV6-6
cdr3_aa: CASSGTSEAFF

d_call: .
j_call: TRBJ2-1
v_call: TRBV28
cdr3_aa: CASSSGTPSSYNEQFF

d_call: .
j_call: TRBJ2-7
v_call: TRBV29-1
cdr3_aa: CSVGGRVGTYEQYF

d_call: .
j_call: TRBJ1-1
v_call: TRBV28
cdr3_aa: CASSSQPLWTEAFF

d_call: .
j_call: TRBJ1-1
v_call: TRBV28
cdr3_aa: CASPTPLGGTEAFF

d_call: TRBD2
j_call: TRBJ2-1
v_call: TRBV28
cdr3_aa: CASSSGLAYNEQFF

d_call: .
j_call: TRBJ1-4
v_call: TRBV5-8
cdr3_aa: CASSNFATNEKLFF

d_call: TRBD2
j_call: TRBJ2-4
v_call: TRBV5-1
cdr3_aa: CASSFGTSGSSSKNIQYF

d_call: .
j_call: TRBJ1-5
v_call: TRBV19
cdr3_aa: CASSTRRGRGFHQPQHF

d_call: .
j_call: TRBJ2-2
v_call: TRBV4-1
cdr3_aa: CASRGFFLGLRSGELFF

d_call: .
j_call: TRBJ1-4
v_call: TRBV5-1
cdr3_aa: CASSSGAIGEKLFF

d_call: TRBD1
j_call: TRBJ2-7
v_call: TRBV6-5
cdr3_aa: CASSYYRTGEYEQYF

d_call: .
j_call: TRBJ1-4
v_call: TRBV5-1
cdr3_aa: CASSPEATNEKLFF

d_call: .
j_call: TRBJ2-2
v_call: TRBV5-1
cdr3_aa: CASSLEARGNTGELFF

d_call: TRBD1
j_call: TRBJ2-7
v_call: TRBV10-3
cdr3_aa: CATRRTGGIYEQYF

d_call: .
j_call: TRBJ1-4
v_call: TRBV29-1
cdr3_aa: CSVRRPNEKLFF

d_call: .
j_call: TRBJ2-7
v_call: TRBV28
cdr3_aa: CASIATAPYEQYF

d_call: .
j_call: TRBJ1-5
v_call: TRBV18
cdr3_aa: CASSPQEDEPQHF

d_call: .
j_call: TRBJ1-1
v_call: TRBV13
cdr3_aa: CASSFVSFLGRQLEAFF

d_call: .
j_call: TRBJ2-3
v_call: TRBV5-4
cdr3_aa: CASSGGFSTDTQYF

d_call: .
j_call: TRBJ1-5
v_call: TRBV5-1
cdr3_aa: CASSEAGWQPQHF

d_call: .
j_call: TRBJ2-2
v_call: TRBV5-1
cdr3_aa: CASSLRREDTGELFF

d_call: .
j_call: TRBJ2-1
v_call: TRBV29-1
cdr3_aa: CSVEADNEQFF

d_call: .
j_call: TRBJ2-1
v_call: TRBV9
cdr3_aa: CASSVAPPRHNEQFF